This TCR beta chain was identified in a study of blood T cells in healthy people across ages. Points from the study as a whole: Because donor CMV status was unknown, expanded clonotype changes were possibly confounded. Diversity of TCR beta per million T cells declined in a roughly linear way with age.

Concerning this clonotype: Its antigen is undetermined.

The use of a sample-barcoded 5' primer and a J-beta primer mix characterized a second PCR of roughly 6 to 11 cycles. At least 2.5 million CDR3-containing paired-end reads were obtained per sample. Using its own MiXCR run on the 5' RACE reads, TCRdb lists one record per CDR3 protein. Here the sample spans 1,300,000 or so distinct CDR3 sequences, approximately 59% being singletons. The germline CDR1 and CDR2 sequences are LGHDT and YNNKEL (reference sequence). The V gene lost 0 bases and the J gene lost 1 base, with 15 bases spanning the gap. The CDR3 consists of 18 residues. The V call is TRBV3-1, the J call TRBJ2-2; possible D gene TRBD2, 7 bases. The receptor comes from a man aged 18 to 29 in good health. The sample comprised blood. Here the CDR3 reads CASSQDRGRAVNTGELFF. The CDR3 DNA sequence: TGTGCCAGCAGCCAAGATAGGGGGAGGGCGGTGAACACCGGGGAGCTGTTTTTT. Filled out from reference TRBV3-1 and TRBJ2-2, the complete variable domain reads DTAVSQTPKYLVTQMGNDKSIKCEQNLGHDTMYWYKQDSKKFLKIMFSYNNKELIINETVPNRFSPKSPDKAHLNLHINSLELGDSAVYFCASSQDRGRAVNTGELFFGEGSRLTVL.